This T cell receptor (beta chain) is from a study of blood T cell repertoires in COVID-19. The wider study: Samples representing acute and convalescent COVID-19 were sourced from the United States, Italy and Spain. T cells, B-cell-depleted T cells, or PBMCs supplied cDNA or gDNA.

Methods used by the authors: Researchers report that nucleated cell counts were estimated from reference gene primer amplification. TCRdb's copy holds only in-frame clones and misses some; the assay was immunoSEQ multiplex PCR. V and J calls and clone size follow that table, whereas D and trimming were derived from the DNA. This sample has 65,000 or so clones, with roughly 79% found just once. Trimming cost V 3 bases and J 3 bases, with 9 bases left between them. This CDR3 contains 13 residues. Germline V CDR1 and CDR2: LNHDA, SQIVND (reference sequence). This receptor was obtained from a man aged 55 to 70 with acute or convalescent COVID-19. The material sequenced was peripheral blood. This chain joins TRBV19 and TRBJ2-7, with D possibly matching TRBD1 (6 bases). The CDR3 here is CASSIGRGYEQYF. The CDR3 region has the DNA TGTGCCAGTAGTATCGGCAGGGGCTACGAGCAGTACTTC.